This entry is about one TCR beta chain. The antigen remains undetermined. No DNA is given; TCRdb re-called the 5' RACE reads and lists each CDR3 protein once. This sample's table reports 200,000 to 300,000 distinct CDR3 sequences. The data are from a study of T cells expressing NK-cell markers. Study context: Researchers got TCR beta repertoires out of sorted CD3+CD56+NKG2C+, CD3+CD56+NKG2C- and CD3+CD56-NKG2C+ T cells.

The length of the CDR3 is 16 residues. Study-level findings and limits: In a handful of donors, dominant CD3+CD56+NKG2C+ clones formed about 1.0-7.0% of CD8+ cells. These clonotypes also led the CD3+CD56-NKG2C+ fraction in a handful of donors.

The chain recombines TRBV12-3 or TRBV12-4 with TRBJ1-3. The sequenced sample was blood T cells: a sorted CD56 or NKG2C T cell subset, CD4+ or CD8+ T cells, or bulk PBMC T cells (not recorded which). The TCR sequence derives from a woman aged 18-70 years in good health. CDR3 loop: CASSLGSRILGNTIYF.